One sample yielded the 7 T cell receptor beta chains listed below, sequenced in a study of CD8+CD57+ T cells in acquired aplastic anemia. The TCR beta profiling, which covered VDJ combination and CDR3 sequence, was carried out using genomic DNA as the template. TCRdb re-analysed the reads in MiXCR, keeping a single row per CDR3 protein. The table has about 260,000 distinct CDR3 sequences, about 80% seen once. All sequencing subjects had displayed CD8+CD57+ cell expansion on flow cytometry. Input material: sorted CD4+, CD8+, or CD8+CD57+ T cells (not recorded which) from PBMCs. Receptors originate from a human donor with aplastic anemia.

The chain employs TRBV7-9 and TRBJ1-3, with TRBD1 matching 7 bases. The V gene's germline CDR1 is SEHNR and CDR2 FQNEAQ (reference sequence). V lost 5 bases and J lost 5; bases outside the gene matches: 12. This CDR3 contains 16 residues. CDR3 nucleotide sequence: TGTGCCAGCAGCCCACCTGACAGGGCTCTCAGAAACACCATATATTTT. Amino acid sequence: CASSPPDRALRNTIYF.

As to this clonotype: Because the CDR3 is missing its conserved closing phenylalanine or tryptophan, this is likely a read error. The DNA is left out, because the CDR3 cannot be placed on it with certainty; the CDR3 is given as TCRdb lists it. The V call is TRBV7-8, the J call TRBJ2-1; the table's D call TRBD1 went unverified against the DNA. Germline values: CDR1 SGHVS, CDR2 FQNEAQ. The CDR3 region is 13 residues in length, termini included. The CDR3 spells CASSFGPVGTALS.

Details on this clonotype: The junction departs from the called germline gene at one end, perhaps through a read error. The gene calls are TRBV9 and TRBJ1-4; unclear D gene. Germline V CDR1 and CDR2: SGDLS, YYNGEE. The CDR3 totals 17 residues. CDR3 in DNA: TGTGCCATCAGCGTATGGTCAGATGAACAGATTATTGAAAAACTGTTTTTT. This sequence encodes CAISVWSDEQIIEKLFF.

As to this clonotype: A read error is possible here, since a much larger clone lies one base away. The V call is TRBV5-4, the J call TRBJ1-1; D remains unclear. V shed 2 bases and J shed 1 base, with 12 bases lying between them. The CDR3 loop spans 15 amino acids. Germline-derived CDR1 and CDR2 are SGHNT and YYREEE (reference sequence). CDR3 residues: CASSLTLAGNTEAFF. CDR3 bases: TGTGCCAGCAGCTTAACTCTCGCAGGGAACACTGAAGCTTTCTTT.

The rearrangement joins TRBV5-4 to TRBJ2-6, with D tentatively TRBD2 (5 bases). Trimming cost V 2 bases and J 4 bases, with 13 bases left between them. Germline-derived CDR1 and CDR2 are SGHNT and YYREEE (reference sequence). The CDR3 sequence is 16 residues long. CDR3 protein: CASSFAGAYGANVLTF. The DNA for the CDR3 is TGTGCCAGCAGCTTTGCGGGTGCCTACGGGGCCAACGTCCTGACTTTC.

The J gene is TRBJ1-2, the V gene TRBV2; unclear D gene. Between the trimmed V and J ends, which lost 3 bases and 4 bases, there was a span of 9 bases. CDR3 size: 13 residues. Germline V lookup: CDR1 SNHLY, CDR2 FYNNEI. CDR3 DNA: TGTGCCAGCAGTGACGGCCGTTTCTATGGCTACACCTTC. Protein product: CASSDGRFYGYTF.

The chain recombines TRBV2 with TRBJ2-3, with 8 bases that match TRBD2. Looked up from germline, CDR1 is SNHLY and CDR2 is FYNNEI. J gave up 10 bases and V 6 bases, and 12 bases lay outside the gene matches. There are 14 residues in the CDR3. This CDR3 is CASSSAGGPAPQYF. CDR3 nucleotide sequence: TGTGCCAGCAGCTCGGCGGGAGGTCCCGCTCCGCAGTATTTT. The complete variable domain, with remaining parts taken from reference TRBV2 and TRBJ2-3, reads EPEVTQTPSHQVTQMGQEVILRCVPISNHLYFYWYRQILGQKVEFLVSFYNNEISEKSEIFDDQFSVERPDGSNFTLKIRSTKLEDSAMYFCASSSAGGPAPQYFGPGTRLTVL.